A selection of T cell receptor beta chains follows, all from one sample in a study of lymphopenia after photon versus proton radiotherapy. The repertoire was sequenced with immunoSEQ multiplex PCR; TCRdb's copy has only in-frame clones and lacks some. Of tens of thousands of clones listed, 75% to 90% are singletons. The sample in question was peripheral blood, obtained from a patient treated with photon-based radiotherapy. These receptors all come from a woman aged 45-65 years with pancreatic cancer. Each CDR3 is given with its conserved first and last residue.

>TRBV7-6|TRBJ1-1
CASSAVGSLNTEAFF
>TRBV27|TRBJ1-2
CASSLLGTVGYTF
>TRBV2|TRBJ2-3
CARGLAGATGTQYF
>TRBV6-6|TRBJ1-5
CASSYDGFNQPQHF
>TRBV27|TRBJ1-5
CASSPRTLDQPQHF
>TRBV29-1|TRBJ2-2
CSVQERTSGGELFF
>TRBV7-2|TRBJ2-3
CASSQEPNTDTQYF
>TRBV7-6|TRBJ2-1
CASSLARQGNEQFF
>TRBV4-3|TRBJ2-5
CASSQDWVSGPQETQYF
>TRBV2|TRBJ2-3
CATMGGAATDTQYF
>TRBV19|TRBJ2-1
CASSQYREQFF
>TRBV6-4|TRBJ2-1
CASIGRLYNEQFF
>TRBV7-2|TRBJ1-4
CASSPPGRTNEKLFF
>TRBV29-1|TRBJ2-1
CSVKGLAGPTRSSYNEQFF
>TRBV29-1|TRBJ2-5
CSVFEISQTQYF
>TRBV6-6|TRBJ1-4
CASSYSWGGSNEKLFF
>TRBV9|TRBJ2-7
CASSKSDRSYEQYF
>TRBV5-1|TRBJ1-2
CASSLLAGGDGYTF
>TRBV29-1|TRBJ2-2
CSVLRTSGLNTGELFF
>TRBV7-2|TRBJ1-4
CASSLQDNLGEKLFF
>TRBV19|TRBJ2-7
CASSIGTGTEQYF
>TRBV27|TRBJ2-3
CASSRLGDPTDTQYF
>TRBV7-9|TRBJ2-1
CASSPATVSNEQFF
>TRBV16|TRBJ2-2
CASSPRGRNTGELFF
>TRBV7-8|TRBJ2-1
CASSLEVGGSYNEQFF
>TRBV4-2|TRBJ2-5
CASSQDEQWLAEEETQYF
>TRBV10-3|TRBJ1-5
CAISESVQQPQHF
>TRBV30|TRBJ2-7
CAWSVLLAEYEQYF
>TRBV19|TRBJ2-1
CASSTAGQYNEQFF
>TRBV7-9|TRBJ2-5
CASYSLLAGGPSETQYF
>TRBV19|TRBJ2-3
CASSILETGKLDTQYF
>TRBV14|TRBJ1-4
CASSETQGAGEKLFF
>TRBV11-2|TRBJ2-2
CASSRTNTGELFF
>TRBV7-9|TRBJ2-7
CASSHTSDSSYEQYF
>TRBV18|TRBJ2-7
CASGAQEYYEQYF
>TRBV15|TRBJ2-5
CATSTRESGETQYF
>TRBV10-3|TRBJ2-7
CAINAGGSSYEQYF
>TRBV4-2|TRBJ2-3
CASSRTSGEPDTQYF
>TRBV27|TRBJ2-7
CASSLSPGTTYEQYF
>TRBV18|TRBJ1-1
CASSQNQGTGTEAFF
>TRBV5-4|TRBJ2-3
CASSSPRAGSTDTQYF
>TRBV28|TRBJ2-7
CASTPGQAAYEQYF
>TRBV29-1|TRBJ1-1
CSVESGGTEAFF
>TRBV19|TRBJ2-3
CASSIVPADTQYF
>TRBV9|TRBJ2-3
CASSVIQGSTDTQYF